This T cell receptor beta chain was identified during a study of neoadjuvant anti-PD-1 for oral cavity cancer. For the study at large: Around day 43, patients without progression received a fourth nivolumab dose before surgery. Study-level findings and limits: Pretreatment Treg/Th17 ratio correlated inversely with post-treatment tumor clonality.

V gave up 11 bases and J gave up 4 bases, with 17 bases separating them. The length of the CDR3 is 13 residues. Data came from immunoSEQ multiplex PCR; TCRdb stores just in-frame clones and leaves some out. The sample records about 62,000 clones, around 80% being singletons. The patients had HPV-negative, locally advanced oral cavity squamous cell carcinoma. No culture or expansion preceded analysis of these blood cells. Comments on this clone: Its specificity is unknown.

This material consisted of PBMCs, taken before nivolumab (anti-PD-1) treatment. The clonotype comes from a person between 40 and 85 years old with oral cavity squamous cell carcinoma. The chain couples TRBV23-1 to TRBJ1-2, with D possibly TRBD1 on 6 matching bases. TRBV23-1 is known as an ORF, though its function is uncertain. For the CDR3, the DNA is TGCGCCGGAGGGCGGGGGCTGGGCTATGGCTACACCTTC. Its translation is CAGGRGLGYGYTF.